Described below is a single T cell receptor beta chain sequence and its context. This table comes from immunoSEQ multiplex PCR, and its TCRdb copy is limited to in-frame clones, with some not included. The sample holds 70,000 to 95,000 clones, about 92% seen once. These data originate in a study of T cell changes during pregnancy in multiple sclerosis. The CDR3 is 14 amino acids. V lost 6 bases and J 0 bases, leaving 12 bases between the germline ends. The germline V gene has CDR1 SGHRS and CDR2 YFSETQ. This receptor was obtained from a female donor in good health, enrolled as a control in a pregnancy study. The V call is TRBV5-1, the J call TRBJ1-2; tentatively, D is TRBD1 (6 bases). Sequencing was performed on peripheral blood, taken in the second trimester of pregnancy. This CDR3 reads CASTYGQSNYGYTF. In DNA, the CDR3 is TGCGCCAGCACCTACGGACAGTCTAACTATGGCTACACCTTC.